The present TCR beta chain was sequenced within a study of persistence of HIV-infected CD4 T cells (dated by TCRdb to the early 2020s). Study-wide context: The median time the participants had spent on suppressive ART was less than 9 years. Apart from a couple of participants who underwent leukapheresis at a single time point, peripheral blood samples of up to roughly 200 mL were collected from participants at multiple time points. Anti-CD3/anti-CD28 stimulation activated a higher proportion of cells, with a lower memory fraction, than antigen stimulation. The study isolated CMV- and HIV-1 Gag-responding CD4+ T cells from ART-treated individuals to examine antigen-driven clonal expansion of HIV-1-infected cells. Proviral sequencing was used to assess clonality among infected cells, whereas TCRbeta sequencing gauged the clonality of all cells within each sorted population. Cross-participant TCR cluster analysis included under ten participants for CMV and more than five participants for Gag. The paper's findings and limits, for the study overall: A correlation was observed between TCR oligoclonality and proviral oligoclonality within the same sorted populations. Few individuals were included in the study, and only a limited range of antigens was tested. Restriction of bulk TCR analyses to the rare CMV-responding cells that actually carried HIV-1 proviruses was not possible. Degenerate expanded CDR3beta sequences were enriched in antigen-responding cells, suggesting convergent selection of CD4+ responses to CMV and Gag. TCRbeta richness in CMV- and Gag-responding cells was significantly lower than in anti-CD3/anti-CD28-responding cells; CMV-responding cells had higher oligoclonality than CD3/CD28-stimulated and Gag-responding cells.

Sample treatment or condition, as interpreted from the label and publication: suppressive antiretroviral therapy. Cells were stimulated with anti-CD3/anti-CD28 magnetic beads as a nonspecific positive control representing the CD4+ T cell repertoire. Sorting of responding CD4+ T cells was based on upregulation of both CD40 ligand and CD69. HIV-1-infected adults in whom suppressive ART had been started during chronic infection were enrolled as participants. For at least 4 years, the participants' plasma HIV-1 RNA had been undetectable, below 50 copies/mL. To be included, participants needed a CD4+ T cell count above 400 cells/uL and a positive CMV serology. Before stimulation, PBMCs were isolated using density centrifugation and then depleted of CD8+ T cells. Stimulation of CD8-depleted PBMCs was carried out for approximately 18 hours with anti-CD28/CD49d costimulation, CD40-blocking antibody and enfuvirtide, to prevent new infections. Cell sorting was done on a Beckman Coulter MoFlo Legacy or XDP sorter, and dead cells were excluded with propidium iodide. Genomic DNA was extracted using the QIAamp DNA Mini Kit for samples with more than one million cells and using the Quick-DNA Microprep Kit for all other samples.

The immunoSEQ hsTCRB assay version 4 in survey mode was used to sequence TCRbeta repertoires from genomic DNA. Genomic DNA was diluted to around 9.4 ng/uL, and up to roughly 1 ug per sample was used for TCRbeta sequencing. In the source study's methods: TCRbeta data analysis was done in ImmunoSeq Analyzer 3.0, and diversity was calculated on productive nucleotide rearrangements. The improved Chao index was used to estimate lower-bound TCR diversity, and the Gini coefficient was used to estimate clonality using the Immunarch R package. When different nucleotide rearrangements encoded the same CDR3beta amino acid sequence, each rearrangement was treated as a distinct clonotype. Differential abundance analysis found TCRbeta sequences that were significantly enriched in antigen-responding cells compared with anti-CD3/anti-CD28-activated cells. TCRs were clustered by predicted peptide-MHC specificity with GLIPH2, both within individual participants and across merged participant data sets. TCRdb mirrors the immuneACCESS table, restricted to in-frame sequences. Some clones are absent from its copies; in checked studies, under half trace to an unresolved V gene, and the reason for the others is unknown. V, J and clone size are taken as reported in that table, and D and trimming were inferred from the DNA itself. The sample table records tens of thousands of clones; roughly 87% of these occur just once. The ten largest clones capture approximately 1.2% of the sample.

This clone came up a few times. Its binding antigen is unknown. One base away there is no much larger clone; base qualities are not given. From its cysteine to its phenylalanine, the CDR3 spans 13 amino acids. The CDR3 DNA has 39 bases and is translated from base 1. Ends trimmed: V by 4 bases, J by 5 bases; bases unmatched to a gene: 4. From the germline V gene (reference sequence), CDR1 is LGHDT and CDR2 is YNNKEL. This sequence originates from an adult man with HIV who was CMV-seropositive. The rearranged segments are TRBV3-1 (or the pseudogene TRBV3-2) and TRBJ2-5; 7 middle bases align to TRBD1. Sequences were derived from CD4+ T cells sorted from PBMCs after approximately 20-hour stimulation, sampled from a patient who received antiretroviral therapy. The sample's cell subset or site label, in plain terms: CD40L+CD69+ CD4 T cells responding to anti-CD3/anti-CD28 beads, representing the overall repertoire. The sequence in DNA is TGTGCCAGCAGCCCGACAGGGCGGGAGACCCAGTACTTC. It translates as CASSPTGRETQYF.